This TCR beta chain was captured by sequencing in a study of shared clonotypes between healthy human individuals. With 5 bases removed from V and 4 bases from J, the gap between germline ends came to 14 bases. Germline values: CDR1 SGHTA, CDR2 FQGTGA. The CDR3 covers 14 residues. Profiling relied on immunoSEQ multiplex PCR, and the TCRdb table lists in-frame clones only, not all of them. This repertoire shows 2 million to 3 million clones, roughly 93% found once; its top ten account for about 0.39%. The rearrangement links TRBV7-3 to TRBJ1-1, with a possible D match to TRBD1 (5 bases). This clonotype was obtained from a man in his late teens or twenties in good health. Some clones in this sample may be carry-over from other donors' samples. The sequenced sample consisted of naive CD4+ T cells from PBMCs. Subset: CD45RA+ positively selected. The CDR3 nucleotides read TGTGCCAGCAGCCTCCAAGGGGCCTTCACTGAAGCTTTCTTT. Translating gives CASSLQGAFTEAFF.